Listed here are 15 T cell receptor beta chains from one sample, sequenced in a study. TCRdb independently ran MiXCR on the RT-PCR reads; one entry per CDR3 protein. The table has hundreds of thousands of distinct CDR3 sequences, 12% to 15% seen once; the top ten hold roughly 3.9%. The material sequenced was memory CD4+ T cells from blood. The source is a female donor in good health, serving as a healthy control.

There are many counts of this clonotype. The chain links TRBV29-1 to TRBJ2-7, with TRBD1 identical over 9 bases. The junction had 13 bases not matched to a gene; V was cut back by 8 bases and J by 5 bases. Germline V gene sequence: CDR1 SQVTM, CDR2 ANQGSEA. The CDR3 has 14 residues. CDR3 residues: CSSRMGTGSDEQYF. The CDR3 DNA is TGCAGCTCCCGAATGGGGACAGGGTCCGACGAGCAGTACTTC.

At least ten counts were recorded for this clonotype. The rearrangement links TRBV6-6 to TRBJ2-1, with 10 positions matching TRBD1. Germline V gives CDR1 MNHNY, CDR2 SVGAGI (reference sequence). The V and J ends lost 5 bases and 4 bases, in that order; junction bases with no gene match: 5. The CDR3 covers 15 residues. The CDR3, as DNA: TGTGCCAGCAGTAGCCGGGACAGGGGATACAATGAGCAGTTCTTC. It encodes CASSSRDRGYNEQFF.

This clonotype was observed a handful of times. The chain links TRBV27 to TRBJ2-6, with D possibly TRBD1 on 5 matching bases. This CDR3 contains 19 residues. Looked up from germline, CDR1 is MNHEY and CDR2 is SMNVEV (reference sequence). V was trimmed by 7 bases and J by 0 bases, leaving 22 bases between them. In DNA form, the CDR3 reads TGTGCCAGCACCCCTTCCCCAGGGAAACCGGACTCTGGGGCCAACGTCCTGACTTTC. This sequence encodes CASTPSPGKPDSGANVLTF.

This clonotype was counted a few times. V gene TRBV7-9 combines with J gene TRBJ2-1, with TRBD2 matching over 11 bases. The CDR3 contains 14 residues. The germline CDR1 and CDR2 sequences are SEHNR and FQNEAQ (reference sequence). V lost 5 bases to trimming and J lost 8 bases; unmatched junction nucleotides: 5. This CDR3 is CASSLLAGVDEQFF. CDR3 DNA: TGTGCCAGCAGCCTACTAGCGGGAGTTGATGAGCAGTTCTTC.

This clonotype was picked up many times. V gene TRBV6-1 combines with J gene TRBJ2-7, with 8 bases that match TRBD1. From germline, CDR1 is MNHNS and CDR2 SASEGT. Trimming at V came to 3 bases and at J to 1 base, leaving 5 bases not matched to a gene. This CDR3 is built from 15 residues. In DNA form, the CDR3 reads TGTGCCAGCAGTGACCGGACAGGGCGGTCCTACGAGCAGTACTTC. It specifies CASSDRTGRSYEQYF.

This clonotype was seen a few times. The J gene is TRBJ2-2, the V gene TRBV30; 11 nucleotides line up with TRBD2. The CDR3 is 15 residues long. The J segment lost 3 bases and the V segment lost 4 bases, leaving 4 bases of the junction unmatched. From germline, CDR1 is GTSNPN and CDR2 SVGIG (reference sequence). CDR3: CAWKLAGVHTGELFF. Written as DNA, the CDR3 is TGTGCCTGGAAACTAGCGGGAGTGCACACCGGGGAGCTGTTTTTT.

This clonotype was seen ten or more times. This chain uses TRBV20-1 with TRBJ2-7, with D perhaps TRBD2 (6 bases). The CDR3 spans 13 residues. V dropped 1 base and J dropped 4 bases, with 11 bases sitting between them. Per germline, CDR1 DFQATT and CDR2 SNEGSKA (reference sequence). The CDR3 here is CSARVPGTYEQYF. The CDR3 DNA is TGCAGTGCTAGAGTTCCAGGGACTTACGAGCAGTACTTC.

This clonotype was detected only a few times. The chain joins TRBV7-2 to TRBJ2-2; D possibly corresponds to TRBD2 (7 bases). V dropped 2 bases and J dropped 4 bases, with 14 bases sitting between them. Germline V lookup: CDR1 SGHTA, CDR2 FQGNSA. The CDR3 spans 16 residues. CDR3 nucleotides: TGTGCCAGCAGCTTATTCTCGGGGGGCCGCACCGGGGAGCTGTTTTTT. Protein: CASSLFSGGRTGELFF.

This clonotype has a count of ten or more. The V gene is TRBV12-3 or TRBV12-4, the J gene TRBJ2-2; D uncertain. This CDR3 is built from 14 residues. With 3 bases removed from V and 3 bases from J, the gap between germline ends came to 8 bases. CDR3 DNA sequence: TGTGCCAGCAGTTTTGATCGACACACCGGGGAGCTGTTTTTT. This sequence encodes CASSFDRHTGELFF.

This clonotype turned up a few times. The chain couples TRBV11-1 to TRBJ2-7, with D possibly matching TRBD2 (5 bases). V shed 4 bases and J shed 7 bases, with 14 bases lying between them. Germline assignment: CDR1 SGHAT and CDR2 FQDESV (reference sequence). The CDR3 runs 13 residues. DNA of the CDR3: TGTGCCAGCAGCTCTGGACTGCTTAAGGAGCAGTACTTC. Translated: CASSSGLLKEQYF.

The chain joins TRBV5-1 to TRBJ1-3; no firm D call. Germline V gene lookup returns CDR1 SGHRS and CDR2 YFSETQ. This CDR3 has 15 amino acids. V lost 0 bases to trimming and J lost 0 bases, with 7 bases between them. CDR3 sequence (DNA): TGCGCCAGCAGCTTGGTTGGAATCTCTGGAAACACCATATATTTT. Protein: CASSLVGISGNTIYF.

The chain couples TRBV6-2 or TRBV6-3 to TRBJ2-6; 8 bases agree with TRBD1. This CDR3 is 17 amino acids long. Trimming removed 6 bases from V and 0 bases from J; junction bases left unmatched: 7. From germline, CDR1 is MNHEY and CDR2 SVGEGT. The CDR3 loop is CASRHWGTGSGANVLTF. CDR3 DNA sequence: TGTGCCAGCAGGCATTGGGGGACAGGCTCTGGGGCCAACGTCCTGACTTTC.

The CDR3 here is CASSLSAIEGGGETQYF. Written as DNA, the CDR3 is TGCGCCAGCAGCCTATCGGCAATTGAGGGCGGGGGGGAGACCCAGTACTTC. This chain connects TRBV4-3 to TRBJ2-5; 8 bases match TRBD2. The CDR3 extends over 17 amino acids. The V gene end was trimmed by 4 bases and the J gene end by 5 bases; junction bases not matched to a gene: 15. Germline V gives CDR1 LGHNA, CDR2 YSLEER.

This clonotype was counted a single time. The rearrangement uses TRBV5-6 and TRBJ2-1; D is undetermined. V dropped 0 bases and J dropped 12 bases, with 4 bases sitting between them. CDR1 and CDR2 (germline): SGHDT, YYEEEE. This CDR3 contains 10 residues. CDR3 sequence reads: CASSLGWQFF. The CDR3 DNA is TGTGCCAGCAGCTTGGGATGGCAGTTCTTC.

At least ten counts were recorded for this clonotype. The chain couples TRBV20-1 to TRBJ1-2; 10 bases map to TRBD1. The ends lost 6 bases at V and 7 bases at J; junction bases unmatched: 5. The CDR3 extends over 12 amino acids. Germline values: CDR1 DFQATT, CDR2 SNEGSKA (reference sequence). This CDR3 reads CSAYDRGLGYTF. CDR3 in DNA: TGCAGTGCCTATGACAGGGGGCTTGGCTACACCTTC.